The TCR beta chain under discussion was sequenced for a study of T cells in Graves' hyperthyroidism and ophthalmopathy. The CDR3 totals 15 residues. The V and J ends lost 8 bases and 5 bases respectively, with 20 bases between them. Germline loops: CDR1 LNHDA, CDR2 SQIVND (reference sequence). As concerns this clonotype: Its antigen remains unknown.

RNA transcripts yielded amplified TCR beta CDR3 regions. The TCR CDR3 first-round RT-PCR relied on the HTBI primer set. One entry per CDR3 protein, called by TCRdb with MiXCR from the multiplex PCR reads. The sample records around 340,000 distinct CDR3 sequences, approximately 17% being singletons. The study's findings and limits: Stable hyperthyroidism was told apart from ophthalmopathy by a model built on 13 V-J features.

The chain joins TRBV19 to TRBJ2-3; TRBD1 or TRBD2 may be the D gene (5 bases each). Sequenced: blood. This TCR was recovered from a man younger than 40 with Graves' hyperthyroidism. The DNA of the CDR3 is TGTGCCAGTGTAGGCCCCCGGGGACGGGGAGATACGCAGTATTTT. Encoded protein: CASVGPRGRGDTQYF. Filled out from reference TRBV19 and TRBJ2-3, the complete variable domain reads DGGITQSPKYLFRKEGQNVTLSCEQNLNHDAMYWYRQDPGQGLRLIYYSQIVNDFQKGDIAEGYSVSREKKESFPLTVTSAQKNPTAFYLCASVGPRGRGDTQYFGPGTRLTVL.